Each of the 9 T cell receptor beta chains below was sequenced from the same sample in a study of T cell repertoires in cytomegalovirus infection. TCRdb analysed the reads with MiXCR anew, one entry per CDR3 protein. The sample has approximately 190,000 distinct CDR3 sequences; roughly 30% are singletons. The sequencing input was PBMCs. These receptors were taken from a human donor in good health (CMV status not recorded). Some clones in this sample may be carry-over from other donors' samples.

The chain is built from TRBV29-1 and TRBJ2-1; D perhaps matches TRBD2 (6 bases). The ends were cut back, 7 bases at V and 6 bases at J, with 10 bases in the middle. The CDR3 has 11 amino acids. CDR1 and CDR2 (germline): SQVTM, ANQGSEA. The CDR3 region has the DNA TGCAGCGCAGACGGGGGCAATGAGCAGTTCTTC. Its protein is CSADGGNEQFF.

This chain joins TRBV5-1 and TRBJ1-1; possible D gene TRBD1, 5 bases. This CDR3 region has 16 residues. The germline gives CDR1 SGHRS, CDR2 YFSETQ. Trimming stripped 3 bases from V and 7 bases from J, with 22 bases between. The CDR3 DNA is TGCGCCAGCAGCTGGAGGGACGACCCTCCTAATAGTGAAGCTTTCTTT. Amino acids: CASSWRDDPPNSEAFF.

The chain uses TRBV2 and TRBJ1-5; no firm D call. V was shortened by 8 bases and J by 1 base, with 6 bases between the two germline ends. This CDR3 is 12 amino acids long. Germline loops: CDR1 SNHLY, CDR2 FYNNEI. The CDR3 loop reads CASHESNQPQHF. In DNA form, the CDR3 reads TGTGCCAGCCATGAGAGCAATCAGCCCCAGCATTTT.

This clonotype was detected ten times or more. J is TRBJ1-5 and V is TRBV7-8; 7 nucleotides line up with TRBD1. With V trimmed by 1 base and J by 0 bases, 9 bases remained unmatched. The CDR3 totals 18 residues. Germline CDR1 is SGHVS and CDR2 is FQNEAQ. CDR3 DNA sequence: TGTGCCAGCAGCTTAGACAGGGGCAGGGGAATTAGCAATCAGCCCCAGCATTTT. Encoded protein: CASSLDRGRGISNQPQHF.

The chain is built from TRBV10-3 and TRBJ1-6; D is undetermined. V shed 2 bases and J shed 14 bases, with 16 bases lying between them. The CDR3 is made up of 14 amino acids. CDR1 is ENHRY and CDR2 is SYGVKD in the germline V gene. CDR3 DNA: TGTGCCATCAGTGAGGCCCCAGCCGGCCTCGCCCTCCACTTT. Protein product: CAISEAPAGLALHF.

This clonotype appeared many times. The genes are TRBV7-2 and TRBJ1-1; 11 positions agree with TRBD1. The CDR3 runs 17 residues. Germline V gene lookup returns CDR1 SGHTA and CDR2 FQGNSA. The ends lost 7 bases at V and 0 bases at J; junction bases unmatched: 10. CDR3 loop: CASIITGTGGMNTEAFF. In DNA, the CDR3 is TGTGCCAGCATCATCACCGGGACAGGGGGAATGAACACTGAAGCTTTCTTT.

This clonotype was picked up a small number of times. The chain carries TRBV19 and TRBJ2-5; D might be TRBD2 (5 bases). Trimming stripped 5 bases from V and 7 bases from J, with 20 bases between. The germline gives CDR1 LNHDA, CDR2 SQIVND (reference sequence). The CDR3 has 15 residues. The CDR3 DNA reads as TGTGCCAGTAGTCCCTCGTCAGTGAGGGTGGGGACCCAGTACTTC. This codes for CASSPSSVRVGTQYF.

The count of this clonotype is one. The gene calls are TRBV5-1 and TRBJ1-1, with TRBD1 as a possible D gene (5 bases). V shed 2 bases and J shed 0 bases, with 11 bases lying between them. Looked up from germline, CDR1 is SGHRS and CDR2 is YFSETQ. The CDR3 is 15 amino acids. The CDR3 DNA reads TGCGCCAGCAGCTTTACAGGACCGTTGAACACTGAAGCTTTCTTT. Protein product: CASSFTGPLNTEAFF.

The chain recombines TRBV11-3 with TRBJ2-1; 10 bases are shared with TRBD2. CDR1 and CDR2 from the germline V gene are SGHNT and YENEEA. V lost 2 bases and J lost 3; bases outside the gene matches: 7. The CDR3 length is 17 residues. The CDR3 DNA follows: TGTGCCAGCAGCTTACGGTCTAGCGGGGGCATCTACAATGAGCAGTTCTTC. Encoded protein: CASSLRSSGGIYNEQFF.